Reported below is one T cell receptor beta chain. The antigen is unknown. This entry is derived from a study of Tregs in tolerant kidney transplant recipients. General study findings and limits: Activated donor B cell expansion appeared to reveal the most relevant donor-specific TCRbeta repertoire. This study did not directly address biological reproducibility. Few patients were studied, so findings need validation in larger groups.

The CDR3 sequence is 15 residues long. With V trimmed by 0 bases and J by 7 bases, 5 bases remained unmatched. Germline CDR1 SGHVS, CDR2 FNYEAQ. Unstimulated regulatory T cells (CD4+CD25+CD127-), CD4+CD25- non-regulatory cells, CD4 and CD8 cells were FACS-sorted from thawed PBMCs. Sequenced by immunoSEQ multiplex PCR; TCRdb stores in-frame clones only, minus some. This table has approximately 260,000 clones, approximately 83% appearing once. The J gene is TRBJ2-7, the V gene TRBV7-6, with 11 bases fitting TRBD2. This sequence was found in a human donor in good health. Sequencing was performed on CD4+ T cells from blood. The CDR3 spells CASSLARGLAEEQYF. The CDR3 DNA is TGTGCCAGCAGCTTAGCACGGGGACTAGCGGAAGAGCAGTACTTC.